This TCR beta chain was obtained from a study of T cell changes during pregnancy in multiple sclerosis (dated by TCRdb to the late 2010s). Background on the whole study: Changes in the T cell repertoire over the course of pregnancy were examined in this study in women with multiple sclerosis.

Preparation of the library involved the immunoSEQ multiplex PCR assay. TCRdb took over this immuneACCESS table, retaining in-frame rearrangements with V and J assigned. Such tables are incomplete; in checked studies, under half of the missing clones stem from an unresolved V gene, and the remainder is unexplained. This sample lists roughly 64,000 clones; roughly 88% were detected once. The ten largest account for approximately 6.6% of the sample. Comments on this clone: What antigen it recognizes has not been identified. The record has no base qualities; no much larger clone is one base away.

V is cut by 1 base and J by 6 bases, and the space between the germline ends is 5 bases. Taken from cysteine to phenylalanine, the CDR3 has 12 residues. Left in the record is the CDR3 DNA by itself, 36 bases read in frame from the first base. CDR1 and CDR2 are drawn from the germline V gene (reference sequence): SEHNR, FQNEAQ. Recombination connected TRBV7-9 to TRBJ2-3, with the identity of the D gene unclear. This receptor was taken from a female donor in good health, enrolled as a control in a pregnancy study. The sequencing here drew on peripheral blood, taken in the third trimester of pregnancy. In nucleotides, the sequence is TGTGCCAGCAGCTTAGTCTCGGATACGCAGTATTTT. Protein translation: CASSLVSDTQYF.